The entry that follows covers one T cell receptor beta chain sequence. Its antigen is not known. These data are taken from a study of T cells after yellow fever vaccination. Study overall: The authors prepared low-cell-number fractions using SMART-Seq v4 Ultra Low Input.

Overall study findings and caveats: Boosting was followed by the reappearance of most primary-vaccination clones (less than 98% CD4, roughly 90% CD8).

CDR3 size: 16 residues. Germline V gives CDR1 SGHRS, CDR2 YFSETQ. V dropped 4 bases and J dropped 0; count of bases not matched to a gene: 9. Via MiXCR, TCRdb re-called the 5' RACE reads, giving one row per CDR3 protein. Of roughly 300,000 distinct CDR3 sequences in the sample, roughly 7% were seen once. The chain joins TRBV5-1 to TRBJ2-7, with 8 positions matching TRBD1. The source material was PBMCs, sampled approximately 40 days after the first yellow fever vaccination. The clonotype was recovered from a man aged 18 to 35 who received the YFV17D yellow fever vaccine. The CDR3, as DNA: TGCGCCAGCAGCCCCCCTGGACAGGGCGGCTCCTACGAGCAGTACTTC. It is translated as CASSPPGQGGSYEQYF.